This TCR beta chain came from a study of T cells in narcolepsy. As for the study in general: Donors had narcolepsy type 1 or type 2, or were healthy controls. Study observations and caveats: Same-patient CSF and blood CD4+ T cell clonotypes included HCRT-specific and TRIB2-specific autoreactive ones. Reportedly, autoreactive clonotypes were serially detected in patients' blood but not controls'. Some memory CD4+ repertoires had no autoreactive clone sequences.

Method: immunoSEQ multiplex PCR; TCRdb's copy keeps in-frame clones and lacks some. The data hold roughly 25,000 clones, with around 85% observed a single time. Points on this clone: Its antigen is still unknown.

The specimen was CD45RA- memory CD4+ T cells from PBMCs. The sequence was obtained from a human donor with narcolepsy.

For the CDR3, the DNA is TGTGCCAGCAGCCAAGATTTTGGTCGGTTCTACGAGCAGTACTTC. Protein: CASSQDFGRFYEQYF. The chain employs TRBV4-2 and TRBJ2-7; no definite D call. Trimming cost V 0 bases and J 3 bases, with 12 bases left between them. The germline V gene has CDR1 LGHNA and CDR2 YNFKEQ. The CDR3 totals 15 residues.